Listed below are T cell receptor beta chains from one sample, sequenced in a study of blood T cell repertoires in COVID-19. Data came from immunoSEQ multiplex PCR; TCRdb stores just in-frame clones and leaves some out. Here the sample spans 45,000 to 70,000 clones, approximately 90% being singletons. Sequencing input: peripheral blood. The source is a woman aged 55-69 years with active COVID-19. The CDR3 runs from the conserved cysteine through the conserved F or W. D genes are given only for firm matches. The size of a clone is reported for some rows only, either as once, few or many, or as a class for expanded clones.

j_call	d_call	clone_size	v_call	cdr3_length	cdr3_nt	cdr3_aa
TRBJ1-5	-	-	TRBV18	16	TGTGCCAGCTCACCAGTGTTCCCAGGTGATAATCAGCCCCAGCATTTT	CASSPVFPGDNQPQHF
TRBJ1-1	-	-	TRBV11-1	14	TGTGCCAGCAGCGGACAGCGGATTTCCACTGAAGCTTTCTTT	CASSGQRISTEAFF
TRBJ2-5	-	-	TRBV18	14	TGTGCCAGCTCACCTGTAGAGCGTAAAGAGACCCAGTACTTC	CASSPVERKETQYF
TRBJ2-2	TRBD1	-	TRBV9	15	TGTGCCAGCAGCGTACAGACAGGGGGCACCGGGGAGCTGTTTTTT	CASSVQTGGTGELFF
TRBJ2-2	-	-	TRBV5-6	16	TGTGCCAGCAGCTTGGCGGGGGATCTTCTGGCCGGGGAGCTGTTTTTT	CASSLAGDLLAGELFF
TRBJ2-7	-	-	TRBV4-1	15	TGCGCCAGCAGCCAAGAAGGTGGACAATACTACGAGCAGTACTTC	CASSQEGGQYYEQYF
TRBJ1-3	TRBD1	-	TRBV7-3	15	TGTGCCAGCAGCTGGGGACAGGGGACTGGAAACACCATATATTTT	CASSWGQGTGNTIYF
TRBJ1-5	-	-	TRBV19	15	TGTGCCAGTAGTATTGGAGGTCGTCGGGGTCAGCCCCAGCATTTT	CASSIGGRRGQPQHF
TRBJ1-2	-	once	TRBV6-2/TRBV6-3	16	TGTGCCAGCAGTTACCCCCAGGGCCAGGGGAACGATGGCTACACCTTC	CASSYPQGQGNDGYTF
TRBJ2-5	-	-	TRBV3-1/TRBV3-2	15	TGTGCCAGCAGCCAAGTGGAACAGGGTGGTCAGACCCAGTACTTC	CASSQVEQGGQTQYF
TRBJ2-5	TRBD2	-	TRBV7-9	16	TGTGCCAGCAGCTCCTTGGGGTCACAGCGGGGAGAGACCCAGTACTTC	CASSSLGSQRGETQYF
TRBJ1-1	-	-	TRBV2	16	TGTGCCAGCACACTGGGGGGGTCGGGGCGTCACACTGAAGCTTTCTTT	CASTLGGSGRHTEAFF
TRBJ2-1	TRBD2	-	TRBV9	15	TGTGCCAGCAGCGTAGTGGGCGGGGGGGCCAATGAGCAGTTCTTC	CASSVVGGGANEQFF
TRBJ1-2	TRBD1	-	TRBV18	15	TGTGCCAGCCCAAGTCCGGGACAGGGTGCCTATGGCTACACCTTC	CASPSPGQGAYGYTF
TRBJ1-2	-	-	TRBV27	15	TGTGCCAGCAGTTTATCGGGGGGGGCGTACTATGGCTACACCTTC	CASSLSGGAYYGYTF
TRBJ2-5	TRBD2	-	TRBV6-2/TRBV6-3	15	TGTGCCAGCAGTTCACAACTAGCGGGGCTGGAGACCCAGTACTTC	CASSSQLAGLETQYF
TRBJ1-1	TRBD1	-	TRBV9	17	TGTGCCAGCAGCGTAGATCCCCAGGGGGCGGGGAACACTGAAGCTTTCTTT	CASSVDPQGAGNTEAFF
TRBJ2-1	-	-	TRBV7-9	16	TGTGCCAGCAGCCCCCGTGGGGGGGGGCTGAACAATGAGCAGTTCTTC	CASSPRGGGLNNEQFF
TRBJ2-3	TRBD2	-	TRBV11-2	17	TGTGCCAGCAGCTTAGTAGGGACTAGCGGGGGCACAGATACGCAGTATTTT	CASSLVGTSGGTDTQYF
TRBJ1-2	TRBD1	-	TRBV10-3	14	TGTGCCATCATCGGGGACAGGGAGCAATATGGCTACACCTTC	CAIIGDREQYGYTF
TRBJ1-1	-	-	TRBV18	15	TGTGCCAGCTCACCATGGGTCAACAGGGCCACTGAAGCTTTCTTT	CASSPWVNRATEAFF
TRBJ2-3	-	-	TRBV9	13	TGTGCCAGCAGCGTAGGAGGGGGGGTTACGCAGTATTTT	CASSVGGGVTQYF
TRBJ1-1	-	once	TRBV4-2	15	TGTGCCAGCAGCCAAGATCGAACTCTGAACACTGAAGCTTTCTTT	CASSQDRTLNTEAFF
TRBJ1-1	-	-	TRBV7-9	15	TGTGCCAGCACCGTAGGTGGACATCAGAACACTGAAGCTTTCTTT	CASTVGGHQNTEAFF
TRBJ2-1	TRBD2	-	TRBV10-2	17	TGCGCCAGTTACACCCCTAGCGGGGGCCAGACCTACAATGAGCAGTTCTTC	CASYTPSGGQTYNEQFF
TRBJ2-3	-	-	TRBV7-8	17	TGTGCCAGCAGCTTAGTCCAGGGGATCGCTAGCACAGATACGCAGTATTTT	CASSLVQGIASTDTQYF
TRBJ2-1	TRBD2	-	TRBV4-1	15	TGCGCCAGCAACCCTGGGCGGGGGGGCCGAAATGAGCAGTTCTTC	CASNPGRGGRNEQFF
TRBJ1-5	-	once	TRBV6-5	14	TGTGCCAGCAGCCTTAGGGGGAGCAATCAGCCCCAGCATTTT	CASSLRGSNQPQHF
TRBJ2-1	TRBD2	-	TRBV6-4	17	TGTGCCAGCAGTGAAGGGACTAGCCAGAACCCATACAATGAGCAGTTCTTC	CASSEGTSQNPYNEQFF
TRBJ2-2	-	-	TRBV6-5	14	TGTGCCAGCACTTCAGGGGCGAACACCGGGGAGCTGTTTTTT	CASTSGANTGELFF
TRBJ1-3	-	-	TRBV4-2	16	TGTGCCAGCAGCCAAGATCACGTAGTCTCTGGAAACACCATATATTTT	CASSQDHVVSGNTIYF
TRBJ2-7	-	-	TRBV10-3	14	TGTGCCATCAGTGTAGGTGGATCCGGGAACGAGCAGTACTTC	CAISVGGSGNEQYF
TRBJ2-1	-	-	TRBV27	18	TGTGCCAGCAGTAACCCCTACCCGCTTAGGGGCCCCTACAATGAGCAGTTCTTC	CASSNPYPLRGPYNEQFF
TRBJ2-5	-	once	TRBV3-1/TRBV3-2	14	TGTGCCAGCAGCCAACCGGACTACCAAGAGACCCAGTACTTC	CASSQPDYQETQYF
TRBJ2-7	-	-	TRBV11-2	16	TGTGCCAGCAGCTTGAGGGGGACGAGAGAGACCTACGAGCAGTACTTC	CASSLRGTRETYEQYF
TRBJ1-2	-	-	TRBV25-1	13	TGTGCCAGCAGTGACACGGGGAACTATGGCTACACCTTC	CASSDTGNYGYTF
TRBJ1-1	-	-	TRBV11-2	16	TGTGCCAGCAGATTAGGGCAGGTTAACATGAACACTGAAGCTTTCTTT	CASRLGQVNMNTEAFF
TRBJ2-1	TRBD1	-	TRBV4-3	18	TGCGCCAGCAGCCAGTACATAGGGGACAGGAAATCCTACAATGAGCAGTTCTTC	CASSQYIGDRKSYNEQFF
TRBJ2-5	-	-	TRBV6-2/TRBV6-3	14	TGTGCCAGCAGTTCTGGGGCCTGGCCGCGGACCCAGTACTTC	CASSSGAWPRTQYF